Presented here are 29 T cell receptor beta chains from one specimen sequenced in a study of blood T cell repertoires in COVID-19 (dated by TCRdb to the early 2020s). The method was the immunoSEQ multiplex PCR assay. Here the immuneACCESS table is served through TCRdb, limited to in-frame sequences with V and J called. Missing clones are a known gap in these copies; in checked studies unresolved V genes cover under half, and the rest lacks a known reason. For this sample the table gives approximately 70,000 clones, of which around 83% were detected only once. The ten top clones hold around 10% of the sample. The sequenced sample consisted of peripheral blood. These receptors were taken from a woman older than 75 with acute or convalescent COVID-19.

This clone was detected only a few times. This chain connects TRBV12-5 to TRBJ2-3, with D maybe TRBD2 (6 bases). Per germline, CDR1 LGHNT and CDR2 FRNRAP. Deletions cut 5 bases from V and 2 bases from J, with 14 bases between. The CDR3 is 15 residues long. The CDR3 DNA follows: TGTGCTAGTGGTCCCCCTGGGGGGTCCACAGATACGCAGTATTTT. Its translation: CASGPPGGSTDTQYF.

Written as DNA, the CDR3 is TGTGCCAGCATCCCAAACTTACAGGGGACAGGAGCTTTCTTT. Translation gives CASIPNLQGTGAFF. The V and J genes are TRBV6-5 and TRBJ1-1; 8 bases agree with TRBD1. After removal of 7 bases from V and 10 bases from J, the junction contained 14 bases not matched to a gene. CDR1 and CDR2 (germline): MNHEY, SVGAGI. The CDR3 runs 14 residues.

The CDR3 protein is CASSPRAGDNQPQHF. The CDR3 nucleotides are TGTGCCAGCTCCCCTCGGGCAGGGGACAATCAGCCCCAGCATTTT. The chain couples TRBV18 to TRBJ1-5; a weak D match, TRBD1 (6 bases). The CDR3 contains 15 residues. CDR1 and CDR2 from the germline V gene are KGHSH and LQKENI. Between the trimmed V and J ends, which lost 6 bases and 3 bases, there was a span of 15 bases.

The CDR3 bases are TGTGCCAGCATCGTACTCCGGGACACTGTTCTCCTCCACTTT. This codes for CASIVLRDTVLLHF. The rearrangement uses TRBV5-8 and TRBJ1-6; D is possibly TRBD1 (6 bases). V shed 6 bases and J shed 15 bases, with 22 bases lying between them. CDR1 and CDR2 (germline): SGHTS, YDEGEE. The CDR3 length is 14 residues.

The J gene is TRBJ1-1, the V gene TRBV7-9; D not certain. This CDR3 has 12 residues. Per the germline V gene, CDR1 is SEHNR and CDR2 is FQNEAQ (reference sequence). V was shortened by 4 bases and J by 1 base, with 4 bases between the two germline ends. The CDR3 DNA reads as TGTGCCAGCAGCTACAAGAACACTGAAGCTTTCTTT. Its translation is CASSYKNTEAFF.

Written as DNA, the CDR3 is TGTGCCAGCAGCGTTAGCCCACTAACAGCGGGGGGAGAGACCCAGTACTTC. This sequence encodes CASSVSPLTAGGETQYF. This chain joins TRBV9 and TRBJ2-5, with 9 nucleotides matching TRBD2. Germline lookup yields CDR1 SGDLS and CDR2 YYNGEE. V shed 2 bases, J shed 4 bases, and the junction held 12 bases outside the gene matches. This CDR3 has 17 amino acids.

The V call is TRBV10-3, the J call TRBJ1-3; 7 nucleotides align to TRBD1. V shed 5 bases, J shed 3 bases, and the junction held 4 bases outside the gene matches. This CDR3 contains 14 residues. CDR1 is ENHRY, CDR2 SYGVKD, per germline. This chain's CDR3 is CAISTGVGGNTIYF. CDR3 coding DNA: TGTGCCATCAGTACAGGGGTGGGTGGAAACACCATATATTTT.

The chain joins TRBV7-2 to TRBJ1-2, with unresolved D. Trimming stripped 2 bases from V and 1 base from J, with 14 bases between. CDR3 length: 16 residues. The germline V gene has CDR1 SGHTA and CDR2 FQGNSA. The DNA of the CDR3 is TGTGCCAGCAGCTTACCATCAGTCAGTCTTAACTATGGCTACACCTTC. Its protein product is CASSLPSVSLNYGYTF.

The chain employs TRBV6-5 and TRBJ1-6, with D possibly being TRBD1 (6 bases). Germline CDR1 and CDR2: MNHEY and SVGAGI. V gave up 6 bases and J gave up 7 bases, with 16 bases separating them. CDR3 length equals 15 residues. The CDR3 here is CASRPFGTKNSPLHF. DNA for the CDR3: TGTGCCAGCAGACCCTTTGGGACAAAGAATTCACCCCTCCACTTT.

J is TRBJ2-3 and V is TRBV5-4; D gene uncertain. V shed 7 bases and J shed 6 bases, with 12 bases lying between them. The germline CDR1 and CDR2 sequences are SGHNT and YYREEE (reference sequence). The CDR3 spans 12 residues. In DNA form, the CDR3 reads TGTGCCAGCGGATCTAGATCGGATACGCAGTATTTT. It specifies CASGSRSDTQYF. The full variable domain, rest sourced from reference TRBV5-4 and TRBJ2-3, is ETGVTQSPTHLIKTRGQQVTLRCSSQSGHNTVSWYQQALGQGPQFIFQYYREEENGRGNFPPRFSGLQFPNYSSELNVNALELDDSALYLCASGSRSDTQYFGPGTRLTVL.

The V gene is TRBV10-3, the J gene TRBJ2-1; 9 bases match TRBD1. The CDR3 extends over 17 amino acids. Trimming took 0 bases from V and 6 from J; bases not matched to a gene: 9. CDR1 and CDR2 (germline): ENHRY, SYGVKD. The CDR3: CAISESITGTGTNEQFF. The CDR3 DNA is TGTGCCATCAGTGAGTCGATAACCGGGACAGGGACCAATGAGCAGTTCTTC.

V usage is TRBV5-1 and J usage is TRBJ1-2; TRBD1 might be the D (6 bases). Trimming stripped 1 base from V and 5 bases from J, with 15 bases between. Per germline, CDR1 SGHRS and CDR2 YFSETQ. CDR3 length: 15 amino acids. CDR3 bases: TGCGCCAGCAGCTTGTACCTGGGGGCGGAGTATGGCTACACCTTC. Translation: CASSLYLGAEYGYTF.

In this sample, this clone turned up once. The J gene is TRBJ1-1, the V gene TRBV2; no definite D call. V lost 3 bases, J lost 3 bases, and 11 bases lay in between. The CDR3 extends over 14 amino acids. From germline, CDR1 is SNHLY and CDR2 FYNNEI. The CDR3 DNA is TGTGCCAGCAGTGACCGGGGTCAGTACACTGAAGCTTTCTTT. It specifies CASSDRGQYTEAFF.

Notes on this clone: A read error may explain this, as a much larger clone is one base away. The sample contains more than one DNA sequence encoding this CDR3. The rearrangement links TRBV6-5 to TRBJ1-1; 12 positions match TRBD1. Germline loops: CDR1 MNHEY, CDR2 SVGAGI. V was clipped by 2 bases and J by 10 bases; unmatched bases: 5. The CDR3 is made up of 14 amino acids. In DNA form, the CDR3 reads TGTGCCAGCAGTTACACGGGACAGGGGGCTGGAGCTTTCTTT. Its protein is CASSYTGQGAGAFF.

V and J are TRBV5-5 and TRBJ1-4, with 10 positions matching TRBD1. CDR1 is SGHKS, CDR2 YYEKEE, per germline (reference sequence). The CDR3 totals 16 residues. The J segment lost 7 bases and the V segment lost 0 bases, leaving 6 bases of the junction unmatched. The CDR3 DNA reads as TGTGCCAGCAGCTTGGCAGTTCGGGACAGGGGTGAAAAACTGTTTTTT. Its protein is CASSLAVRDRGEKLFF.

The V and J genes are TRBV18 and TRBJ1-2; D not resolved. The CDR3 has 12 residues. Trimming stripped 3 bases from V and 5 bases from J, with 7 bases between. The germline gives CDR1 KGHSH, CDR2 LQKENI. CDR3 amino acids: CASSPEGYGYTF. DNA of the CDR3: TGTGCCAGCTCACCGGAGGGTTATGGCTACACCTTC.

The V gene is TRBV29-1, the J gene TRBJ2-1, with TRBD2 matching 13 bases. V was clipped by 1 base and J by 8 bases; unmatched bases: 8. The germline CDR1 and CDR2 sequences are SQVTM and ANQGSEA. This CDR3 has 16 residues. The CDR3 DNA is TGCAGCGTTGAAGTAGAACTAGCGGGGGGGCATTATGAGCAGTTCTTC. It encodes CSVEVELAGGHYEQFF.

This chain links TRBV27 with TRBJ2-5; D possibly corresponds to TRBD1 (5 bases). Germline V gene lookup returns CDR1 MNHEY and CDR2 SMNVEV (reference sequence). V was clipped by 6 bases and J by 5 bases, with 13 bases between them. The CDR3 is 13 amino acids. DNA of the CDR3: TGTGCCAGCAGAAAAGGGGCTGGGGAGACCCAGTACTTC. Amino acid sequence: CASRKGAGETQYF.

The V gene is TRBV29-1, the J gene TRBJ1-1; no clear D. Trimming took off 6 bases at V and 4 bases at J, with 12 bases between the two ends. This CDR3 has 12 residues. The germline V gene encodes CDR1 SQVTM and CDR2 ANQGSEA. CDR3 sequence reads: CSVRPPGTEAFF. CDR3 DNA sequence: TGCAGCGTCCGACCCCCGGGCACTGAAGCTTTCTTT.

This sequence joins TRBV2 and TRBJ2-3; 7 bases agree with TRBD2. The CDR3 runs 16 residues. Germline trimming cut 0 bases from V and 0 bases from J; bases unmatched to any gene: 3. CDR1 is SNHLY and CDR2 is FYNNEI in the germline V gene. For the CDR3, the DNA is TGTGCCAGCAGTGAAGCGCCTAGCGGTAGCACAGATACGCAGTATTTT. Its translation: CASSEAPSGSTDTQYF.

The chain links TRBV5-4 to TRBJ1-1, with D hard to call. The germline gives CDR1 SGHNT, CDR2 YYREEE (reference sequence). This CDR3 spans 13 amino acids. Trimming removed 2 bases at V and 1 base at J, with 6 bases between. CDR3: CASSFSPNTEAFF. Written as DNA, the CDR3 is TGTGCCAGCAGCTTCTCCCCGAACACTGAAGCTTTCTTT.

The chain is built from TRBV5-4 and TRBJ2-1; TRBD2 aligns across 7 bases. Germline CDR1 is SGHNT and CDR2 is YYREEE (reference sequence). The CDR3 has 15 amino acids. The junction had 6 bases not matched to a gene; V was cut back by 4 bases and J by 2 bases. The CDR3 sequence: CASSPTSDPYNEQFF. In DNA, the CDR3 is TGTGCCAGCAGCCCTACTAGCGACCCCTACAATGAGCAGTTCTTC.

This chain connects TRBV27 to TRBJ1-5, with 7 bases fitting TRBD1. In germline, CDR1 is MNHEY, CDR2 SMNVEV (reference sequence). CDR3 length: 16 amino acids. J gave up 2 bases and V 2 bases, and 6 bases lay outside the gene matches. This chain's CDR3 is CASSLVGGGGNQPQHF. In DNA form, the CDR3 reads TGTGCCAGCAGTTTAGTAGGAGGGGGCGGCAATCAGCCCCAGCATTTT.

The chain joins TRBV29-1 to TRBJ1-1; 10 positions match TRBD1. Germline assignment: CDR1 SQVTM and CDR2 ANQGSEA. V was clipped by 6 bases and J by 2 bases; unmatched bases: 6. The CDR3 is 14 amino acids. The CDR3 nucleotides are TGCAGCGTCAGGAAGACAGGGGGCAACACTGAAGCTTTCTTT. Its translation: CSVRKTGGNTEAFF.

The genes are TRBV6-1 and TRBJ1-1; D remains unclear. This CDR3 spans 14 amino acids. Germline V gene data show CDR1 as MNHNS and CDR2 as SASEGT. V lost 2 bases to trimming and J lost 1 base, with 8 bases between them. The CDR3 DNA follows: TGTGCCAGCAGTGAACTACGGGGGAACACTGAAGCTTTCTTT. Translation gives CASSELRGNTEAFF.

The V call is TRBV7-6, the J call TRBJ2-5; TRBD1 is a possible D gene (6 bases). The CDR3 runs to 15 residues. CDR1 is SGHVS and CDR2 is FNYEAQ in the germline V gene. The germline V and J ends were trimmed by 5 bases and 1 base, with 14 bases remaining between them. Here the CDR3 DNA reads TGTGCCAGCAGCACCCGGACAGAAACCCAAGAGACCCAGTACTTC. It yields the protein CASSTRTETQETQYF.

This chain connects TRBV7-3 to TRBJ1-1, with D uncertain. V was cut by 4 bases and J by 0 bases, with 12 bases left in between. This CDR3 spans 15 amino acids. In germline, CDR1 is SGHTA, CDR2 FQGTGA. This chain's CDR3 is CASSSSGGLNTEAFF. The CDR3 DNA follows: TGTGCCAGCAGCTCCTCCGGCGGATTGAACACTGAAGCTTTCTTT.

The chain recombines TRBV11-2 with TRBJ1-6; 9 nucleotides align to TRBD1. In germline, CDR1 is SGHAT, CDR2 FQNNGV. This CDR3 spans 16 amino acids. After removal of 1 base from V and 7 bases from J, the junction contained 5 bases not matched to a gene. CDR3 nucleotide sequence: TGTGCCAGCAGCTTAGGACAGGGGGGCAACAATTCACCCCTCCACTTT. The encoded protein is CASSLGQGGNNSPLHF.

The chain is built from TRBV6-5 and TRBJ1-2, with D unresolved. The CDR3 covers 14 residues. Trimming removed 7 bases at V and 5 bases at J, with 17 bases between. Looked up from germline, CDR1 is MNHEY and CDR2 is SVGAGI. CDR3 protein: CASTPSHSQYGYTF. CDR3 coding DNA: TGTGCCAGCACCCCGAGCCACTCTCAATATGGCTACACCTTC.